The sequence of this T cell receptor beta chain was determined in a study of T cell responses to AZD1222 COVID-19 vaccine. General study results and limits: Recipients of two AZD1222 doses showed rising Spike-specific TCR breadth and depth. Reports say nearly half of spike-specific TCRs go after unmutated variant regions. Only six AZD1222 recipients tested seropositive at baseline.

The germline V gene has CDR1 SGHRS and CDR2 YFSETQ. The CDR3 has 17 residues. The V segment lost 3 bases and the J segment 3 bases; nucleotides outside the gene matches: 8. About this clone: Its antigen is not known.

Using immunoSEQ multiplex PCR, the repertoire was profiled, and TCRdb retains in-frame clones only, with some absent. Its table records about 140,000 clones. The TCR originated in an adult in good health. The chain uses TRBV5-1 and TRBJ2-3, with 12 bases identical to TRBD2. The sample taken for sequencing was peripheral blood. Written as DNA, the CDR3 is TGCGCCAGCAGCTCTCGTGCTAGCGGGGGGGCGACAGATACGCAGTATTTT. The encoded protein is CASSSRASGGATDTQYF.